What follows describes a single T cell receptor beta chain. Its antigen is unknown. One end of the junction does not line up with germline, which may come from a read error. The sample is drawn from a study of T cell repertoires in cytomegalovirus infection. Overall study: It was the public TCR beta signatures that indicated both CMV infection and matching HLA type. General study points: Dominating the ex vivo response were TCR beta clonotypes that were CMV-specific and HLA-C-restricted. Carriage of CMV together with the relevant HLA was identifiable through cumulative public TCR beta family frequency.

TCRdb recomputed calls from the reads with MiXCR, one row per CDR3 protein. The sample lists hundreds of thousands of distinct CDR3 sequences; 35% were seen once. Germline-derived CDR1 and CDR2 are SGHTA and FQGNSA. The CDR3 is 15 residues long. The sample taken for sequencing was PBMCs. This TCR was recovered from a human donor in good health (CMV status not recorded). Some clones in this sample may be carry-over from other donors' samples. The chain employs TRBV7-2 and TRBJ2-1; TRBD2 agrees at 8 bases. CDR3 in DNA: TGTGCCAGCAGCAGCAGCGGGGGATCCTACAAGGAGCAGTTCTTC. Amino acids: CASSSSGGSYKEQFF.